These 5 T cell receptor beta chains were all obtained from the same sample, sequenced in a study of blood T cell repertoires in COVID-19 (dated by TCRdb to 2020 to 2022). Library construction relied on the immunoSEQ multiplex PCR assay. TCRdb limited this immuneACCESS table to in-frame rearrangements with V and J called. A share of clones is missing; checked studies link under half to unresolved V genes, and the rest is unexplained. In this sample the table shows about 140,000 clones, roughly 85% of which occur a single time. The leading ten clones occupy around 3.3% of the sample. Sequencing was done on a sample of peripheral blood. The receptors stem from a man in his 60s with acute or convalescent COVID-19.

This chain joins TRBV3-1 (or the pseudogene TRBV3-2) and TRBJ2-2; 8 nucleotides match TRBD2. This CDR3 spans 18 amino acids. CDR1 and CDR2 from the germline V gene are LGHDT and YNNKEL (reference sequence). V dropped 4 bases and J dropped 6; count of bases not matched to a gene: 16. CDR3 protein: CASSPTPGTSNVAGELFF. DNA for the CDR3: TGTGCCAGCAGCCCTACCCCCGGGACTAGTAACGTAGCCGGGGAGCTGTTTTTT.

This chain joins TRBV5-1 and TRBJ2-2; 7 bases are shared with TRBD1. This CDR3 has 17 amino acids. Germline V gene lookup returns CDR1 SGHRS and CDR2 YFSETQ. Trimming took 2 bases from V and 2 from J; bases not matched to a gene: 9. Here the CDR3 reads CASSFSRQGHNTGELFF. CDR3 sequence (DNA): TGCGCCAGCAGCTTTTCAAGACAGGGCCACAACACCGGGGAGCTGTTTTTT.

This sequence joins TRBV6-5 and TRBJ2-5; TRBD2 is a possible D gene (6 bases). Germline values: CDR1 MNHEY, CDR2 SVGAGI. V dropped 6 bases and J dropped 4 bases, with 15 bases sitting between them. CDR3 size: 14 residues. The CDR3 here is CASRGGRERETQYF. The CDR3 DNA sequence: TGTGCCAGCAGGGGAGGCAGGGAGCGAGAGACCCAGTACTTC.

This clone was counted a single time. V usage is TRBV6-5 and J usage is TRBJ2-5; 11 bases line up with TRBD2. Per the germline V gene, CDR1 is MNHEY and CDR2 is SVGAGI. J was trimmed by 7 bases and V by 7 bases; bases with no gene match: 11. This CDR3 has 15 residues. CDR3 sequence reads: CASKIAGGPSGTQYF. The CDR3, as DNA: TGTGCCAGCAAAATAGCGGGAGGGCCCTCAGGGACCCAGTACTTC.

The rearrangement uses TRBV4-3 and TRBJ1-6; D not resolved. Trimming left V 0 bases short and J 7 bases short, with 7 bases between. CDR1 is LGHNA and CDR2 is YSLEER in the germline V gene. This CDR3 region has 14 residues. The CDR3 DNA reads as TGCGCCAGCAGCCAAGAGAGTTTCAATTCACCCCTCCACTTT. Its protein is CASSQESFNSPLHF.